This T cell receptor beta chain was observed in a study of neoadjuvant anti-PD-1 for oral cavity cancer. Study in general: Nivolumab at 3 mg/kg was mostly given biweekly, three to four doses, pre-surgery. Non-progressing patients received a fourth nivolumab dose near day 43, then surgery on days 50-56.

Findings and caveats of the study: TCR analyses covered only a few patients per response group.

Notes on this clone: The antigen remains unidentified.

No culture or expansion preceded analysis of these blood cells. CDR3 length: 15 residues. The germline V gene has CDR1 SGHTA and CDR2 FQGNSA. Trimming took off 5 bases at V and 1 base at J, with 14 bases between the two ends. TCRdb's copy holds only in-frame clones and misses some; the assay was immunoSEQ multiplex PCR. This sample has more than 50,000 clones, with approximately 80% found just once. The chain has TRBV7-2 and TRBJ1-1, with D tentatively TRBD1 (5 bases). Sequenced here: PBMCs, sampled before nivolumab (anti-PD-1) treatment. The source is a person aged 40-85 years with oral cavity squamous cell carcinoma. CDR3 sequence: CASSRFSQGNTEAFF. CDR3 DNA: TGTGCCAGCAGCCGCTTCTCTCAGGGGAACACTGAAGCTTTCTTT. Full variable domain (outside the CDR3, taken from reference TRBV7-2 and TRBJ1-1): GAGVSQSPSNKVTEKGKDVELRCDPISGHTALYWYRQSLGQGLEFLIYFQGNSAPDKSGLPSDRFSAERTGGSVSTLTIQRTQQEDSAVYLCASSRFSQGNTEAFFGQGTRLTVV.